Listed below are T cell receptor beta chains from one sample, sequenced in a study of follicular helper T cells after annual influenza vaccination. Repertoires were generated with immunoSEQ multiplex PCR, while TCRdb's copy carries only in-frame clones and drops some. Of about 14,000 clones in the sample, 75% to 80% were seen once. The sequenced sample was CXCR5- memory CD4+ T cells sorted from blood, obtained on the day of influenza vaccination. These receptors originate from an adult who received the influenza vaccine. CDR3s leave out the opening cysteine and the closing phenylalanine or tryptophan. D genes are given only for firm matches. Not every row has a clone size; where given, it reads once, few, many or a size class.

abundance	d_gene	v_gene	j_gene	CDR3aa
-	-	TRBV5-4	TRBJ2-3	ASQTWWEDTQY
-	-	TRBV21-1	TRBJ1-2	ASSKKDRTTSYGYT
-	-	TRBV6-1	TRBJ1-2	ASSPGEGYT
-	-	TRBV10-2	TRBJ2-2	ASSEVTGELF
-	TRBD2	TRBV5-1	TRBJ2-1	ASSPQASGGPYNEQF
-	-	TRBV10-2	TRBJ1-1	ASSEQGFTEAF
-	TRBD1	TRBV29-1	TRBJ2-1	SVVGQGLDEQF
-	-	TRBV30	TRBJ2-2	AWSEWGTGELF
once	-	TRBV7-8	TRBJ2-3	ASSPTPGVTDTQY
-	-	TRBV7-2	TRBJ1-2	ASSPVREGLRGYT
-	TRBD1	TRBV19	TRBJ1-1	ASTNRGGTEAF
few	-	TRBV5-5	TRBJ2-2	ASSLTRDIYTGELF
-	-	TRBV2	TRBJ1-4	ASRRTVATNEKLF
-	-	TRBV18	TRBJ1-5	ASSPRQPQH
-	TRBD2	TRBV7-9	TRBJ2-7	ASSQKLAGGEQY
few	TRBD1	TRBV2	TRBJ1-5	ASCPGTGGQPQH
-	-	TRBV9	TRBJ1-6	ASSVGTASGNSPLH
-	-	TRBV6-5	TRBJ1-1	ASMNTEAF
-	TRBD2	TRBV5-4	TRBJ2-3	ASSSTSSDTQY
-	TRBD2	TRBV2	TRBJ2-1	ASSELLAENNEQF
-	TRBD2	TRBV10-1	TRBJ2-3	ASSPGGGKDTQY
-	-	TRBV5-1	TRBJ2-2	TSSPDLNTGELF
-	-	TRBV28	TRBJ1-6	ASSLAQFSSPLH
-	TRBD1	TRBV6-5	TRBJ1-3	ASSLGQGYGNTIY
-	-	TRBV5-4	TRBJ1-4	ASSLAATNEKLF
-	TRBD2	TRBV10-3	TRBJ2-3	AISDLAGRGQY
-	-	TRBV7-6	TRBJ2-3	ASSPGTLNTDTQY
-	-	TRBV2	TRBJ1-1	AGVNTEAF
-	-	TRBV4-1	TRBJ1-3	ASSDPTDKSGNTIY
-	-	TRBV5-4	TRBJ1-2	ASRVTGHYGYT
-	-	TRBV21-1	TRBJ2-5	ASSKGETGLQETQY
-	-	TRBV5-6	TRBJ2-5	ASSLRSSFFGTQY
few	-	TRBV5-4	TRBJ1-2	ASSPRQTTSLYGYT
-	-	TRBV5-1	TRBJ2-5	ASSLETQGTQY
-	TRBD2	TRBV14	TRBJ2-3	ASSQHSGVRTDTQY
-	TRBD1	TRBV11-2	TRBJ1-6	ASSPRTGQGSDSPLH
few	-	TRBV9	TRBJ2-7	ASSPGRGPRRYEQY
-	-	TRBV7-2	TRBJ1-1	ASSLMYTSNTEAF
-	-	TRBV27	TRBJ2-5	ASSHRGGLETQY
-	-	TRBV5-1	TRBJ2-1	ASSLASGQNEQF
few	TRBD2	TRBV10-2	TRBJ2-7	ASGGLAGDYEQY
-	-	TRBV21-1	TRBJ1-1	ASSKLIFCLMNTEAF
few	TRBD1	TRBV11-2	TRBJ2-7	ASSLGYSGGSTLEQY
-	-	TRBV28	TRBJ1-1	ASSLPLGNTEAF
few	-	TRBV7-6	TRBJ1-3	ASSFGGSTIY
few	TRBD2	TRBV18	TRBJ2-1	ASSPGLAGDEQF
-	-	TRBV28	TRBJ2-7	ASSSSLHEQY
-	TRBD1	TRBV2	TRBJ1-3	ASRGRGLENTIY
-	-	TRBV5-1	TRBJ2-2	ASSLDGTGELF
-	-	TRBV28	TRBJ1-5	ASNDYSYSNQPQH
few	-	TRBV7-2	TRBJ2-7	ASSPRAGGSSYEQY
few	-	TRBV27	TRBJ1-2	ASSLSLPAGGIGYT
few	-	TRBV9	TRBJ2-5	ASSVEGRGRETQY
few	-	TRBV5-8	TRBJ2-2	ATRTAKYTGELF
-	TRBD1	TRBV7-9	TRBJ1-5	ASSQGTGEEPQH
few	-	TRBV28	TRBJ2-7	ASSIGAPPYEQY
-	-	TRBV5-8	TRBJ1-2	ASSSIQGGGYT